Below, one T cell receptor (beta chain) is given with its context. The antigen is undetermined. Method: immunoSEQ multiplex PCR; TCRdb's copy keeps in-frame clones and lacks some. The table lists some 200,000 clones, more than 75% of them singletons. The record originates from a study of cytotoxic CD8 clonotypes in ibrutinib-treated CLL. Study outcomes and limitations: The clonality rise at ibrutinib response reflected private clonotype expansion. Clonality increased at ibrutinib response, then returned toward baseline at progression.

V was trimmed by 0 bases and J by 12 bases, leaving 19 bases between them. The CDR3 covers 15 residues. The germline V gene encodes CDR1 SGDLS and CDR2 YYNGEE. The chain recombines TRBV9 with TRBJ2-1, with D unresolved. The input for sequencing was PBMCs, taken after 12 months of ibrutinib treatment. This TCR was recovered from a human donor with chronic lymphocytic leukemia. The CDR3 loop reads CASSVEELVWLGQFF. The CDR3 DNA reads TGTGCCAGCAGCGTAGAAGAACTGGTATGGCTGGGGCAGTTCTTC.